The clone carrying this T cell receptor (beta chain) has just a few counts. Antigen unknown. These data belong to a study of CD8 T cells in ankylosing spondylitis. Study results and caveats: In reactive arthritis synovial fluid and blood, some motif variants had been reported before. Blood from ankylosing spondylitis patients appeared to carry a characteristic roughly 8-variant TCR beta motif.

Looked up from germline, CDR1 is MDHEN and CDR2 is SYDVKM. The V and J ends lost 2 bases and 6 bases, in that order; junction bases with no gene match: 5. The CDR3 is 14 amino acids. Libraries of TCR beta came from quantitative 5'-RACE with molecular barcodes. MiXCR, applied by TCRdb to the 5' RACE reads, yields one record per CDR3 protein. The profile shows about 140,000 distinct CDR3 sequences, about 32% of them singletons. This TCR derives from a male donor with ankylosing spondylitis. The rearrangement joins TRBV28 to TRBJ1-1; the match to TRBD1 covers 8 bases. The material sequenced was synovial fluid, either unsorted or a sorted T cell fraction (not recorded which). In DNA form, the CDR3 reads TGTGCCAGCAGTTTACGGGGACAGGTTTCTGAAGCTTTCTTT. Translating it yields CASSLRGQVSEAFF.